These 27 T cell receptor beta chains came from one sample sequenced in a study of CD8+CD57+ T cells in acquired aplastic anemia. The TCR beta profiling, which covered VDJ combination and CDR3 sequence, was carried out using genomic DNA as the template. From the reads, TCRdb called clonotypes with MiXCR, one entry per CDR3 protein. The profile covers a few hundred thousand distinct CDR3 sequences, with about a third appearing a single time and approximately 1.2% taken by the ten largest. The sequenced sample was sorted CD4+, CD8+, or CD8+CD57+ T cells (not recorded which) from PBMCs. The receptor source for this set is a human donor in good health, serving as a control.

This clonotype was observed at least ten times. The chain employs TRBV15 and TRBJ2-7; D is tentatively TRBD1 or TRBD2 (5 bases each). Germline CDR1 and CDR2: LNHNV and YYDKDF (reference sequence). This CDR3 has 15 amino acids. The germline V and J ends were trimmed by 3 bases and 2 bases, with 14 bases remaining between them. DNA of the CDR3: TGTGCCACCAGCAGGCCTGGGACGAACGCCTACGAGCAGTACTTC. Protein sequence: CATSRPGTNAYEQYF.

The genes are TRBV20-1 and TRBJ2-1, with D unclear. V lost 5 bases and J 0 bases, leaving 11 bases between the germline ends. CDR1 and CDR2 from the germline V gene are DFQATT and SNEGSKA (reference sequence). This CDR3 contains 14 residues. In nucleotides, the CDR3 is TGCAGTGCTCCGCAATGGGACTCCTACAATGAGCAGTTCTTC. The encoded protein is CSAPQWDSYNEQFF.

This clonotype was recorded at least ten times. The chain couples TRBV7-2 to TRBJ2-7; D gene unclear. Trimming stripped 4 bases from V and 2 bases from J, with 15 bases between. The CDR3 spans 15 residues. The germline V gene encodes CDR1 SGHTA and CDR2 FQGNSA. In DNA form, the CDR3 reads TGTGCCAGCAGCTCCACCCCAGGAGTTACCTACGAGCAGTACTTC. It codes for CASSSTPGVTYEQYF.

This clonotype came up a few times. J is TRBJ2-7 and V is TRBV25-1; no firm D call. V lost 2 bases to trimming and J lost 0 bases, with 11 bases between them. The CDR3 loop spans 15 amino acids. Germline V CDR1 and CDR2: MGHDK, SYGVNS. The CDR3 loop is CASSEKWGYSYEQYF. CDR3 DNA: TGTGCCAGCAGTGAAAAGTGGGGTTACTCCTACGAGCAGTACTTC.

In its sample, this clonotype was seen a few times. J is TRBJ1-5 and V is TRBV28, with D possibly matching TRBD1 (6 bases). Trimming cost V 5 bases and J 7 bases, with 15 bases left between them. CDR1 and CDR2 from the germline V gene are MDHEN and SYDVKM. The CDR3 is 14 amino acids. CDR3 protein: CASSAPRGSQPQHF. CDR3 coding DNA: TGTGCCAGCAGTGCCCCTAGGGGGAGCCAGCCCCAGCATTTT.

This clonotype was observed at least ten times. V is TRBV5-1 and J is TRBJ2-7, with 9 bases matching TRBD1. This CDR3 is 14 amino acids long. The germline V gene encodes CDR1 SGHRS and CDR2 YFSETQ. With V trimmed by 1 base and J by 12 bases, 11 bases remained unmatched. CDR3 protein: CASSLLPSTGGAYF. CDR3 bases: TGCGCCAGCAGCTTGCTCCCATCGACAGGGGGTGCGTACTTC.

This chain uses TRBV4-1 with TRBJ1-5, with D tentatively TRBD1 (5 bases). Trimming took 1 base from V and 3 from J, leaving 13 bases between them. CDR1 is MGHRA, CDR2 YSYEKL, per germline. CDR3 length: 16 residues. The DNA for the CDR3 is TGCGCCAGCAGCCAAGTTAAAGGGGCTAACAATCAGCCCCAGCATTTT. It specifies CASSQVKGANNQPQHF.

In its sample, this clonotype was seen many times. The chain links TRBV7-9 to TRBJ2-1; no clear D. The CDR3 covers 12 residues. V dropped 5 bases and J dropped 7 bases, with 9 bases sitting between them. Per the germline V gene, CDR1 is SEHNR and CDR2 is FQNEAQ (reference sequence). CDR3 sequence: CASSEVLNEQFF. CDR3 nucleotides: TGTGCCAGCAGCGAGGTTTTGAATGAGCAGTTCTTC.

V gene TRBV7-3 combines with J gene TRBJ2-1; no definite D call. The V end lost 0 bases, the J end lost 6 bases, and 6 bases lay between the germline ends. The CDR3 has 13 residues. From germline, CDR1 is SGHTA and CDR2 FQGTGA. The CDR3 protein is CASSLTSRNEQFF. For the CDR3, the DNA is TGTGCCAGCAGCTTAACCTCGCGCAATGAGCAGTTCTTC.

The genes are TRBV25-1 and TRBJ1-2, with 7 positions matching TRBD1. Germline-derived CDR1 and CDR2 are MGHDK and SYGVNS. The CDR3 covers 15 residues. The V and J ends lost 2 bases and 5 bases, in that order; junction bases with no gene match: 8. The CDR3 here is CASSEQWDSPYGYTF. The CDR3, as DNA: TGTGCCAGCAGTGAACAGTGGGACAGCCCTTATGGCTACACCTTC.

This clonotype was observed at least ten times. The V gene is TRBV7-9, the J gene TRBJ1-2, with TRBD1 matching 7 bases. Trimming removed 0 bases from V and 6 bases from J; junction bases left unmatched: 7. This CDR3 spans 15 amino acids. Germline CDR1 reads SEHNR; CDR2 reads FQNEAQ (reference sequence). As DNA, the CDR3 is TGTGCCAGCAGCTTAGCCCCCAGGGGGGCCGATGGCTACACCTTC. It codes for CASSLAPRGADGYTF.

This clonotype was observed at least ten times. The V call is TRBV25-1, the J call TRBJ2-1; TRBD2 matches 7 bases. CDR3 length equals 15 residues. The V segment lost 3 bases and the J segment 0 bases; nucleotides outside the gene matches: 2. Per the germline V gene, CDR1 is MGHDK and CDR2 is SYGVNS. CDR3 nucleotides: TGTGCCAGCAGTGATCCTAGCGGCTCCTACAATGAGCAGTTCTTC. Translating gives CASSDPSGSYNEQFF.

This clonotype showed up many times. The chain joins TRBV20-1 to TRBJ1-5; D is ambiguous. The CDR3 is 13 residues long. Deletions cut 6 bases from V and 0 bases from J, with 9 bases between. Germline CDR1 and CDR2: DFQATT and SNEGSKA (reference sequence). The CDR3 coding sequence is TGCAGTGCGGAAGACAATAGCAATCAGCCCCAGCATTTT. It translates to CSAEDNSNQPQHF.

The chain employs TRBV4-1 and TRBJ1-1; perhaps TRBD1 as D (6 bases). The germline V gene encodes CDR1 MGHRA and CDR2 YSYEKL. V was cut by 4 bases and J by 2 bases, with 23 bases left in between. The CDR3 has 18 residues. CDR3 sequence reads: CASSRSPFIQGHNTEAFF. The CDR3 DNA is TGCGCCAGCAGCCGATCACCGTTCATACAGGGACACAACACTGAAGCTTTCTTT.

This clonotype was seen repeatedly, ten times or more. CDR3 DNA sequence: TGTGCCAGCAGCTTTGTTGGGAATGAGCAGTTCTTC. The encoded protein is CASSFVGNEQFF. The genes are TRBV7-2 and TRBJ2-1; no firm D call. The CDR3 is 12 residues long. Germline assignment: CDR1 SGHTA and CDR2 FQGNSA. The V end lost 3 bases, the J end lost 7 bases, and 7 bases lay between the germline ends.

There are many counts of this clonotype. The chain couples TRBV11-2 to TRBJ2-5, with 8 nucleotides matching TRBD2. Looked up from germline, CDR1 is SGHAT and CDR2 is FQNNGV. Trimming at V came to 5 bases and at J to 2 bases, leaving 10 bases not matched to a gene. This CDR3 has 16 residues. Written as DNA, the CDR3 is TGTGCCAGCAGCCAATTACGGGGGGGCAAACAAGAGACCCAGTACTTC. Its protein product is CASSQLRGGKQETQYF.

The V and J genes are TRBV6-1 and TRBJ1-5, with 9 nucleotides matching TRBD1. CDR1 MNHNS and CDR2 SASEGT come from the germline V gene. The CDR3 extends over 14 amino acids. Germline trimming cut 7 bases from V and 6 bases from J; bases unmatched to any gene: 7. The CDR3 DNA reads TGTGCCAGCAAAGGGGGACAGGGCGGTCAGCCCCAGCATTTT. Translation gives CASKGGQGGQPQHF.

The chain couples TRBV29-1 to TRBJ1-2, with a possible D match to TRBD1 (5 bases). V was shortened by 3 bases and J by 8 bases, with 13 bases between the two germline ends. The CDR3 sequence is 12 residues long. Germline V CDR1 and CDR2: SQVTM, ANQGSEA. As DNA, the CDR3 is TGCAGCGTTGATCCCGGCAGGGCCGGCTACACCTTC. Translating gives CSVDPGRAGYTF.

The gene calls are TRBV18 and TRBJ2-1, with D perhaps matching TRBD1 (5 bases). The ends were cut back, 2 bases at V and 0 bases at J, with 14 bases in the middle. CDR1 and CDR2 from the germline V gene are KGHSH and LQKENI. The CDR3 runs 17 residues. The CDR3 coding sequence is TGTGCCAGCTCACCATTACAGGCAAAACCCTCCTACAATGAGCAGTTCTTC. Encoded protein: CASSPLQAKPSYNEQFF.

This clonotype has at least ten counts. The chain links TRBV2 to TRBJ1-2, with 10 bases lining up with TRBD1. The CDR3 runs 14 residues. V dropped 7 bases and J dropped 5; count of bases not matched to a gene: 7. The germline V gene encodes CDR1 SNHLY and CDR2 FYNNEI. CDR3 protein: CASTYQDRGYGYTF. DNA for the CDR3: TGTGCCAGCACCTATCAGGACAGGGGGTATGGCTACACCTTC.

The sample holds many counts of this clonotype. The chain uses TRBV7-3 and TRBJ2-1; D is unresolved. Germline V gives CDR1 SGHTA, CDR2 FQGTGA. This CDR3 is 14 amino acids long. V dropped 2 bases and J dropped 7 bases, with 12 bases sitting between them. This chain's CDR3 is CASSLGPFVNEQFF. For the CDR3, the DNA is TGTGCCAGCAGCTTAGGCCCCTTTGTGAATGAGCAGTTCTTC.

V usage is TRBV10-3 and J usage is TRBJ2-2; D gene uncertain. The CDR3 extends over 13 amino acids. Germline values: CDR1 ENHRY, CDR2 SYGVKD. V lost 3 bases, J lost 3 bases, and 5 bases lay in between. In DNA form, the CDR3 reads TGTGCCATCAGTGACCGAGACACCGGGGAGCTGTTTTTT. Amino acids: CAISDRDTGELFF.

The gene calls are TRBV19 and TRBJ1-1; no firm D call. The CDR3 runs 15 residues. V was trimmed by 5 bases and J by 2 bases, leaving 15 bases between them. Germline V gene sequence: CDR1 LNHDA, CDR2 SQIVND (reference sequence). The chain's CDR3 is CASSGSSAGNTEAFF. As DNA, the CDR3 is TGTGCCAGTAGTGGAAGTAGCGCTGGAAACACTGAAGCTTTCTTT.

The chain has TRBV4-2 and TRBJ1-1; no firm D call. There are 16 residues in the CDR3. V gave up 0 bases and J gave up 4 bases, with 15 bases separating them. In germline, CDR1 is LGHNA, CDR2 YNFKEQ. CDR3: CASSQDFGSRTTEAFF. DNA for the CDR3: TGTGCCAGCAGCCAAGATTTCGGGTCGAGGACCACTGAAGCTTTCTTT.

V usage is TRBV10-3 and J usage is TRBJ1-5, with 7 nucleotides matching TRBD1. Germline-derived CDR1 and CDR2 are ENHRY and SYGVKD. The CDR3 is made up of 15 amino acids. V lost 10 bases and J lost 5; bases outside the gene matches: 14. The CDR3 loop is CASSQGDSPYQPQHF. DNA for the CDR3: TGTGCCAGCAGCCAAGGGGACAGCCCTTATCAGCCCCAGCATTTT.

In this sample, this clonotype turned up many times. The genes are TRBV24-1 and TRBJ1-1, with 8 bases aligning to TRBD1. The germline V gene has CDR1 KGHDR and CDR2 SFDVKD. The CDR3 loop spans 13 amino acids. The junction had 2 bases not matched to a gene; V was cut back by 3 bases and J by 6 bases. The chain's CDR3 is CATSDDRGAEAFF. The CDR3, as DNA: TGTGCCACCAGTGATGACAGGGGCGCTGAAGCTTTCTTT.

On this clonotype itself: This clone may be a read error of a much larger clone one base away. The rearrangement joins TRBV5-4 to TRBJ2-1; D is unclear. Germline assignment: CDR1 SGHNT and CDR2 YYREEE (reference sequence). The CDR3 contains 16 residues. The CDR3 is CAGSQTVTFTHNEQFF. CDR3 in DNA: TGTGCCGGCAGCCAGACGGTGACATTCACCCACAATGAGCAGTTCTTC.